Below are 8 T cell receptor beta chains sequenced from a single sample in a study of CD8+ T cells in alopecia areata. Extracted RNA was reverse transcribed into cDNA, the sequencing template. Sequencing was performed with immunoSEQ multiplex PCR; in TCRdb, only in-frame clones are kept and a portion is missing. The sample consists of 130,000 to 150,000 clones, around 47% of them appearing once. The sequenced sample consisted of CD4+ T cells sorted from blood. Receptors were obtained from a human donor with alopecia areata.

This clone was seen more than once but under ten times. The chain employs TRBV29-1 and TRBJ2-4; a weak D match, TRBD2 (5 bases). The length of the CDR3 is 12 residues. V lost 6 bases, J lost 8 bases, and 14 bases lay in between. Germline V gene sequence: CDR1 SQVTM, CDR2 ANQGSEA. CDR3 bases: TGCAGCGTGGGTGGCCTCGGGGACATTCAGTACTTC. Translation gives CSVGGLGDIQYF. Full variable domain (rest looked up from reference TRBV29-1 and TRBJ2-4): SAVISQKPSRDICQRGTSLTIQCQVDSQVTMMFWYRQQPGQSLTLIATANQGSEATYESGFVIDKFPISRPNLTFSTLTVSNMSPEDSSIYLCSVGGLGDIQYFGAGTRLSVL.

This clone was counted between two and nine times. The CDR3 region has the DNA TGTGCCAGTAACGTCCAGGGTTTCACTGAAGCTTTCTTT. Translation: CASNVQGFTEAFF. The V gene is TRBV19, the J gene TRBJ1-1, with D possibly matching TRBD1 (5 bases). The length of the CDR3 is 13 residues. CDR1 is LNHDA, CDR2 SQIVND, per germline (reference sequence). V lost 7 bases to trimming and J lost 4 bases, with 13 bases between them.

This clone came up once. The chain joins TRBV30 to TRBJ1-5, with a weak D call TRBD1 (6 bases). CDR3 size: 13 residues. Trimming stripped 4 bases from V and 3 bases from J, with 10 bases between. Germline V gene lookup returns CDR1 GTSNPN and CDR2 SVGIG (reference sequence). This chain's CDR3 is CAWTRDNNQPQHF. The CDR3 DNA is TGTGCCTGGACCCGGGACAACAATCAGCCCCAGCATTTT.

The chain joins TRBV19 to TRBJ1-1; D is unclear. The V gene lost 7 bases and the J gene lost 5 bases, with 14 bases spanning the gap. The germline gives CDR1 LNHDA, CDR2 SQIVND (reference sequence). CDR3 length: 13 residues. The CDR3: CASKLGGQTEAFF. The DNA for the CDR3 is TGTGCCAGTAAGTTGGGCGGCCAGACTGAAGCTTTCTTT. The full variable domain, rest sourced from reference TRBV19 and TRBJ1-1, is DGGITQSPKYLFRKEGQNVTLSCEQNLNHDAMYWYRQDPGQGLRLIYYSQIVNDFQKGDIAEGYSVSREKKESFPLTVTSAQKNPTAFYLCASKLGGQTEAFFGQGTRLTVV.

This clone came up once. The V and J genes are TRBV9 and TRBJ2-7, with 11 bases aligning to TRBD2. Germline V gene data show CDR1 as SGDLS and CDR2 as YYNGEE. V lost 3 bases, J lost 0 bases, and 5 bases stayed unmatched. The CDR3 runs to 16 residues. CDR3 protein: CASSAGGTSGSYEQYF. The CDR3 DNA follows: TGTGCCAGCAGCGCCGGCGGGACTAGCGGCTCCTACGAGCAGTACTTC.

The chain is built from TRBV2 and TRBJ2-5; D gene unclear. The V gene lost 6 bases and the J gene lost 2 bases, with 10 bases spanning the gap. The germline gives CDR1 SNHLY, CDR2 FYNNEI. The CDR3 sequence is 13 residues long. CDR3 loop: CASRETSQETQYF. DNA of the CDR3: TGTGCCAGCAGGGAGACATCGCAAGAGACCCAGTACTTC.

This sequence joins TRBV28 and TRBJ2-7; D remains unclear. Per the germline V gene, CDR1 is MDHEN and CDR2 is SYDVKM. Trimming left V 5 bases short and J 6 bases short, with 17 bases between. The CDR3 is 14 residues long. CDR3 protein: CASSPPTSPSEQYF. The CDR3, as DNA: TGTGCCAGCAGTCCCCCGACTTCGCCCAGCGAGCAGTACTTC. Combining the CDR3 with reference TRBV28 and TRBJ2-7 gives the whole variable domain DVKVTQSSRYLVKRTGEKVFLECVQDMDHENMFWYRQDPGLGLRLIYFSYDVKMKEKGDIPEGYSVSREKKERFSLILESASTNQTSMYLCASSPPTSPSEQYFGPGTRLTVT.

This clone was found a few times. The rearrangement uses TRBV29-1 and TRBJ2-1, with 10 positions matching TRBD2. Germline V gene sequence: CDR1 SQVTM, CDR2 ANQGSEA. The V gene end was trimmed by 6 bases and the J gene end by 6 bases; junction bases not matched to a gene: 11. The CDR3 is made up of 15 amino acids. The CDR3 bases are TGCAGCGTCTCCTCTAGCGGGAGTATTGGCAATGAGCAGTTCTTC. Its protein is CSVSSSGSIGNEQFF.